Described below is a single TCR beta chain sequence and its context. This receptor's antigen is unknown. Per-base quality was not reported, and no clone a single base away is much larger than it. The data stem from a study of blood T cell repertoires in COVID-19 (dated by TCRdb to 2020 to 2022). As for the study more broadly: Samples from collaborators originated in the United States, Italy and Spain and spanned both the acute and convalescent phases of COVID-19. Where HLA class I and class II types were available, the types were taken from metadata supplied by the sample provider, not from assay-based typing. A de-identified subject ID, COVID-19 status, age in years and sex were almost always included in the sample metadata. Subjects who had been exposed to COVID-19, were actively infected with it, or had recovered from it provided the deeply sampled blood TCRbeta repertoires that made up the dataset. A freely available public database, intended as a resource for researchers studying the immune response to SARS-CoV-2, is where the repertoires were released. Samples came from the ongoing ImmuneRACE study (first 160 participants) plus 1,254 subjects from 6 global collaborators. The prospective study material was composed of cDNA or gDNA derived from T cells, B-cell-depleted T cells, or PBMCs. What the study reported, not specific to this receptor: Clinical and demographic metadata were provided uncurated, with the amount varying by source and participant.

The immunoSEQ Assay, a bias-controlled multiplex PCR, was used to amplify TCRbeta CDR3 regions from genomic DNA. Processing in the source paper ran as follows. The number of nucleated cells in each sample was estimated by amplification of reference gene primers within the assay. Sequence reads were collapsed and filtered to measure the absolute abundance of every unique TCRbeta CDR3 rearrangement. Productive Simpson clonality was computed per sample as the square root of Simpson's diversity index over productive rearrangements. The clones in this table, taken by TCRdb from immuneACCESS, are in-frame only. Not every clone is retained; where verified, under half of the shortfall comes from an unresolved V gene, and the cause of the rest is unknown. The DNA was the basis for D and trimming; V, J and clone size are from that table. The sample profile shows some 230,000 clones; around four fifths of them were found once. Of the sample, 15% is held by the ten largest clones.

Participants in the prospective study were aged about 18 to 90 years, lived in about two dozen United States geographic areas, and enrolled through a virtual design. In the prospective study, participants were assigned to cohorts based on the clinical history participants reported in a screening survey and a study questionnaire. Recovered participants in ImmuneRACE Cohort 3 were defined as having two consecutive negative NP/OP PCR tests, clearance from a healthcare professional, or resolution of symptoms. In the prospective study, whole blood, serum and a nasopharyngeal or oropharyngeal swab were collected from each participant by mobile phlebotomists. Participants in the prospective study had the option to provide additional blood draws and questionnaires over an approximately 2-month period. Before DNA extraction, prospective study blood samples were shipped either frozen or at room temperature.

Relative to germline, V is 3 bases shorter and J is 4 bases shorter, with 16 bases between their ends. The CDR3 covers 15 residues, taking in both the cysteine and the phenylalanine. Left in the record is the CDR3 DNA by itself, 45 bases read in frame from the first base. The germline V gene supplies CDR1 SGHRS and CDR2 YFSETQ. The chain is assembled from TRBV5-1 and TRBJ1-1, and perhaps TRBD1 as D gene, on 6 matching bases. This TCR derives from a man aged 40-49 years who had recovered from COVID-19. Sequenced: PBMCs or T cells enriched from blood (not recorded which). For the CDR3, the sequence is CASSWDTGIGTEAFF. The DNA sequence reads TGCGCCAGCAGCTGGGATACAGGGATCGGCACTGAAGCTTTCTTT. With the portions outside the CDR3 filled from the reference TRBV5-1 and TRBJ1-1 genes, the complete variable region becomes KAGVTQTPRYLIKTRGQQVTLSCSPISGHRSVSWYQQTPGQGLQFLFEYFSETQRNKGNFPGRFSGRQFSNSRSEMNVSTLELGDSALYLCASSWDTGIGTEAFFGQGTRLTVV.